This T cell receptor beta chain is from a study of blood T cell repertoires in COVID-19. Study background: The United States, Italy and Spain provided the acute and convalescent COVID-19 samples. The cDNA or gDNA used as material had been derived from T cells, B-cell-depleted T cells, or PBMCs.

Study processing details: Nucleated cell number was recorded as an estimate derived from reference gene primer amplification. Only in-frame clones appear in the TCRdb table, and some are missing; sequencing was by immunoSEQ multiplex PCR. V and J calls and clone size follow that table, whereas D and trimming were derived from the DNA. The sample has about 250,000 clones; around nine tenths are singletons. V lost 4 bases to trimming and J lost 5 bases, with 13 bases between them. There are 14 residues in the CDR3. In germline, CDR1 is KGHSH, CDR2 LQKENI. This sequence originates from an elderly man with acute or convalescent COVID-19. This chain joins TRBV18 and TRBJ2-3; no reliable D call. The sequencing input was peripheral blood. The CDR3: CASSQESTGDTQYF. The CDR3 nucleotides read TGTGCCAGCTCACAGGAGAGTACGGGAGATACGCAGTATTTT.